These T cell receptor beta chains were read from a single sample in a study of OX40 agonist ivuxolimab in advanced cancers. TCRdb's table, derived via immunoSEQ multiplex PCR, lists solely in-frame clones and lacks some. Of about 48,000 clones listed, around 87% were seen once; the top ten hold approximately 2%. This specimen was CD4+ or CD8+ T cells sorted from blood, taken in a trial of the OX40 agonist ivuxolimab. The receptors come from an adult with an advanced solid tumor such as melanoma, head and neck, liver or kidney cancer. Both conserved end residues are part of each CDR3. D genes are given only for firm matches. Clone sizes are given selectively: once, few, many, or a class where the clone is expanded.

V gene,D gene,J gene,clone size,CDR3 protein,CDR3 DNA
TRBV29-1,.,TRBJ2-3,.,CSVDRGTDTQYF,TGCAGCGTGGATCGGGGGACAGATACGCAGTATTTT
TRBV5-1,.,TRBJ2-7,.,CASSFVESPYEQYF,TGCGCCAGCAGCTTTGTAGAGAGCCCCTACGAGCAGTACTTC
TRBV30,.,TRBJ2-7,few,CAWSVERVDSYEQYF,TGTGCCTGGAGTGTTGAGCGGGTTGACTCCTACGAGCAGTACTTC
TRBV5-6,.,TRBJ2-4,.,CASSQTEVKNIQYF,TGTGCCAGCAGCCAGACAGAGGTCAAAAACATTCAGTACTTC
TRBV6-4,.,TRBJ1-3,.,CASSDGRDASGNTIYF,TGTGCCAGCAGTGACGGCAGGGACGCCTCTGGAAACACCATATATTTT
TRBV5-1,TRBD2,TRBJ2-5,.,CASSAGTRGGEETQYF,TGCGCCAGCAGCGCCGGGACTAGGGGGGGTGAGGAGACCCAGTACTTC
TRBV6-1,.,TRBJ1-5,.,CASSEMDPNQPQHF,TGTGCCAGCAGTGAGATGGACCCCAATCAGCCCCAGCATTTT
TRBV9,.,TRBJ1-6,once,CASSVAGGRVDNSPLHF,TGTGCCAGCAGCGTAGCTGGCGGCAGGGTGGATAATTCACCCCTCCACTTT
TRBV5-8,TRBD2,TRBJ2-1,.,CASSLPLAGANEQFF,TGTGCCAGCAGCTTGCCACTAGCGGGAGCCAATGAGCAGTTCTTC
TRBV10-3,TRBD1,TRBJ2-4,.,CAISESQGVDIQYF,TGTGCCATCAGTGAGTCCCAGGGGGTTGACATTCAGTACTTC
TRBV7-9,.,TRBJ1-1,.,CASSWGGVVNTEAFF,TGTGCCAGCAGCTGGGGGGGGGTTGTGAACACTGAAGCTTTCTTT
TRBV19,TRBD1,TRBJ1-5,once,CASSTGTGGRNQPQHF,TGTGCCAGTAGTACTGGGACAGGGGGTCGTAATCAGCCCCAGCATTTT
TRBV19,.,TRBJ2-1,few,CASSIDGGGGSGEQFF,TGTGCCAGTAGTATAGATGGGGGTGGAGGTAGTGGTGAGCAGTTCTTC
TRBV10-2,.,TRBJ1-4,.,CASSDDRFVATNEKLFF,TGCGCCAGCAGTGATGACAGATTCGTGGCAACTAATGAAAAACTGTTTTTT
TRBV15,.,TRBJ1-6,.,CATSRVTNSPLHF,TGTGCCACCAGCAGAGTAACCAATTCACCCCTCCACTTT
TRBV19,TRBD1,TRBJ1-2,.,CASMRGDRVGYGYTF,TGTGCCAGTATGAGGGGCGACAGGGTAGGATATGGCTACACCTTC
TRBV7-6,.,TRBJ1-3,.,CASSPANTGNTIYF,TGTGCCAGCAGCCCCGCAAATACGGGAAACACCATATATTTT
TRBV25-1,TRBD1,TRBJ1-2,.,CASTGQGNYGYTF,TGTGCCAGCACAGGACAGGGGAACTATGGCTACACCTTC
TRBV19,TRBD1,TRBJ1-6,.,CASSTLKTGINSPLHF,TGTGCCAGTAGTACCCTAAAGACAGGGATTAATTCACCCCTCCACTTT
TRBV5-6,.,TRBJ1-1,.,CASSLGSTGNTEAFF,TGTGCCAGCAGCTTGGGAAGCACGGGGAACACTGAAGCTTTCTTT
TRBV19,TRBD2,TRBJ2-1,.,CASSPRLAGGVNEQFF,TGTGCCAGTAGTCCCCGACTAGCGGGAGGGGTCAATGAGCAGTTCTTC
TRBV28,.,TRBJ2-7,.,CASRTSGAANYEQYF,TGTGCCAGCCGTACTTCCGGGGCGGCCAATTACGAGCAGTACTTC
TRBV12-1,.,TRBJ2-1,few,CASSWTDWTYNEQFF,TGTGCCAGCAGCTGGACGGACTGGACCTACAATGAGCAGTTCTTC
TRBV6-1,TRBD1,TRBJ2-7,.,CASSPGTATNEQYF,TGTGCCAGCAGCCCCGGGACAGCAACTAACGAGCAGTACTTC
TRBV5-4,.,TRBJ1-3,.,CASSLEQGRSGNTIYF,TGTGCCAGCAGCTTGGAGCAGGGGCGTAGTGGAAACACCATATATTTT
TRBV6-5,TRBD1,TRBJ2-1,once,CASSYRDRWIF,TGTGCCAGCAGTTACCGGGACAGGTGGATCTTC
TRBV6-1,.,TRBJ1-6,.,CASSEVPGTANSPLHF,TGTGCCAGCAGTGAGGTTCCGGGGACTGCGAATTCACCCCTCCACTTT
TRBV4-3,.,TRBJ1-6,.,CASSQDLGRTTAKTLHF,TGCGCCAGCAGCCAAGATCTAGGAAGGACCACCGCTAAGACCCTCCACTTT
TRBV10-3,TRBD2,TRBJ2-5,once,CAISGASGGLETQYF,TGTGCCATCAGTGGGGCTAGCGGGGGATTGGAGACCCAGTACTTC
TRBV6-5,.,TRBJ2-1,.,CASSYSMGGGYEQFF,TGTGCCAGCAGTTACTCGATGGGTGGGGGGTATGAGCAGTTCTTC
TRBV6-6,.,TRBJ1-2,once,CASSSGRDSGYTF,TGTGCCAGCAGTAGTGGCAGGGACTCCGGCTACACCTTC
TRBV6-6,TRBD2,TRBJ2-5,.,CASSFGGAKETQYF,TGTGCCAGCAGCTTCGGGGGGGCCAAAGAGACCCAGTACTTC
TRBV15,TRBD1,TRBJ2-7,.,CATSPTGGGEQYF,TGTGCCACCAGTCCGACAGGGGGGGGCGAGCAGTACTTC
TRBV18,.,TRBJ1-2,.,CASSRRDTGDYGYTF,TGTGCCAGCTCACGAAGGGACACCGGGGACTATGGCTACACCTTC
TRBV7-2,.,TRBJ2-7,few,CASSSRRGYEQYF,TGTGCCAGCAGCTCCCGGAGGGGATACGAGCAGTACTTC
TRBV4-1,TRBD2,TRBJ2-5,.,CASSQDGRASGQETQYF,TGCGCCAGCAGCCAAGATGGTAGAGCTAGCGGTCAAGAGACCCAGTACTTC
TRBV7-3,.,TRBJ1-5,.,CASSLRGGNQPQHF,TGTGCCAGCAGCTTAAGGGGGGGCAATCAGCCCCAGCATTTT
TRBV9,.,TRBJ2-1,once,CASSVAAAIYNEQFF,TGTGCCAGCAGCGTTGCGGCGGCAATCTACAATGAGCAGTTCTTC
TRBV18,.,TRBJ1-1,.,CASSPVNRVGTEAFF,TGTGCCAGCTCACCAGTAAACAGGGTTGGGACTGAAGCTTTCTTT
TRBV11-2,.,TRBJ2-3,.,CASSFGSSGTNTQYF,TGTGCCAGCAGCTTTGGCTCGAGTGGGACAAATACGCAGTATTTT
TRBV6-5,.,TRBJ2-5,.,CASTPAGPETQYF,TGTGCCAGCACCCCTGCGGGACCGGAGACCCAGTACTTC
TRBV4-1,.,TRBJ2-7,.,CASSQRGQPYEQYF,TGCGCCAGCAGCCAACGCGGACAGCCTTACGAGCAGTACTTC
TRBV6-6,.,TRBJ1-2,.,CASSYARLDGDYGYTF,TGTGCCAGCAGTTACGCCCGGCTGGACGGGGACTATGGCTACACCTTC
TRBV9,.,TRBJ2-1,.,CASSVGSSGPGNEQFF,TGTGCCAGCAGCGTAGGTTCAAGCGGGCCTGGCAATGAGCAGTTCTTC
TRBV10-1,.,TRBJ2-7,.,CASSECLGRSSYEQYF,TGCGCCAGCAGTGAGTGTTTGGGCAGGAGCTCCTACGAGCAGTACTTC
TRBV6-5,TRBD2,TRBJ2-7,once,CASRRGGDGYYEQYF,TGTGCCAGCAGGCGGGGGGGTGACGGCTACTACGAGCAGTACTTC
TRBV7-2,TRBD2,TRBJ2-7,.,CASSLLPSGSYEQYF,TGTGCCAGCAGCTTACTGCCTAGCGGCTCCTACGAGCAGTACTTC
TRBV18,.,TRBJ2-3,few,CASSHGADTQYF,TGTGCCAGCTCACACGGAGCAGATACGCAGTATTTT
TRBV18,.,TRBJ2-2,.,CASSPGGVDTGELFF,TGTGCCAGCTCACCAGGGGGCGTGGACACCGGGGAGCTGTTTTTT
TRBV5-1,.,TRBJ1-4,.,CASSVALTNEKLFF,TGCGCCAGCAGCGTCGCCCTCACTAATGAAAAACTGTTTTTT
TRBV10-3,TRBD2,TRBJ2-7,.,CAISPGLAGPRDEQYF,TGTGCCATCAGCCCGGGACTAGCGGGGCCCAGGGACGAGCAGTACTTC
TRBV7-2,.,TRBJ2-5,.,CASSLSALGETQYF,TGTGCCAGCAGCTTATCGGCGTTGGGAGAGACCCAGTACTTC
TRBV10-3,TRBD1,TRBJ1-4,.,CAISVSGGNEKLFF,TGTGCCATCAGTGTGTCAGGGGGTAATGAAAAACTGTTTTTT
TRBV6-5,TRBD1,TRBJ1-2,.,CASSGWDRVGDYTF,TGTGCCAGCAGTGGGTGGGACAGGGTCGGAGACTACACCTTC
TRBV7-2,.,TRBJ2-1,.,CASNIQGSSYNEQFF,TGTGCCAGCAACATTCAGGGGAGCAGTTACAATGAGCAGTTCTTC
TRBV18,.,TRBJ2-7,.,CASSPPFGTYEQYF,TGTGCCAGCTCACCACCCTTCGGCACCTACGAGCAGTACTTC
TRBV5-8,TRBD2,TRBJ2-1,once,CADRRGTSAQSEQFF,TGTGCCGACCGCCGGGGGACTAGCGCCCAATCGGAGCAGTTCTTC
TRBV4-1,.,TRBJ2-5,.,CASSQDATNQETQYF,TGCGCCAGCAGCCAAGATGCGACAAACCAAGAGACCCAGTACTTC